Listed below are T cell receptor beta chains from one sample, sequenced in a study of blood T cell repertoires in COVID-19. TCRdb's table, derived via immunoSEQ multiplex PCR, lists solely in-frame clones and lacks some. The table records around 160,000 clones, approximately 86% of them present only once. Sequenced material: PBMCs or T cells enriched from blood (not recorded which). Receptors were obtained from a middle-aged woman who had been exposed to COVID-19. CDR3s include the opening cysteine and the closing phenylalanine or tryptophan. Fields, in order: D gene, V gene, J gene, clone size, CDR3 protein, CDR3 DNA. D genes are given only for firm matches. A row's size may be missing; if present it is once, few, many or a size class.

>NA|TRBV6-5|TRBJ2-3|NA
CASSYTGDQDTQYF
TGTGCCAGCAGTTACACCGGAGACCAAGATACGCAGTATTTT
>TRBD2|TRBV7-3|TRBJ2-2|few
CASSPAGRATGELFF
TGTGCCAGCAGCCCCGCCGGGAGGGCCACCGGGGAGCTGTTTTTT
>NA|TRBV28|TRBJ1-2|NA
CASSLSSQAHGYTF
TGTGCCAGCAGTTTAAGTTCCCAGGCCCATGGCTACACCTTC
>TRBD1|TRBV19|TRBJ1-3|NA
CAAAAVGTGLNTIYF
TGTGCCGCGGCAGCGGTCGGGACAGGGTTAAACACCATATATTTT
>NA|TRBV5-4|TRBJ1-1|NA
CASSSTTGTEAFF
TGTGCCAGCAGCTCGACCACAGGGACTGAAGCTTTCTTT
>NA|TRBV10-1|TRBJ2-1|NA
CASSEQDKDYNEQFF
TGCGCCAGCAGTGAGCAGGACAAGGACTACAATGAGCAGTTCTTC
>NA|TRBV21-1|TRBJ1-5|NA
CASSRQGVNQPQHF
TGTGCCAGCAGTCGGCAGGGGGTGAATCAGCCCCAGCATTTT
>TRBD2|TRBV6-6|TRBJ2-1|NA
CASRPSTSGSRNEQFF
TGTGCCAGCAGACCCTCCACTAGCGGGAGTCGCAATGAGCAGTTCTTC
>TRBD1|TRBV27|TRBJ1-6|NA
CASRKGMRQGNSPLHF
TGTGCCAGCAGAAAAGGGATGAGACAGGGCAATTCACCCCTCCACTTT
>NA|TRBV18|TRBJ2-5|NA
CASSATGTNGQETQYF
TGTGCCAGCTCAGCGACGGGGACAAATGGACAAGAGACCCAGTACTTC
>NA|TRBV19|TRBJ1-1|NA
CASSINSGANTEAFF
TGTGCCAGTAGTATAAATTCAGGGGCGAACACTGAAGCTTTCTTT
>TRBD1|TRBV19|TRBJ1-1|NA
CASSIDRAGTEAFF
TGTGCCAGTAGTATCGACAGGGCGGGGACTGAAGCTTTCTTT
>TRBD1|TRBV4-1|TRBJ1-2|NA
CASSQVVGTGNGYTF
TGCGCCAGCAGCCAAGTGGTCGGGACAGGGAATGGCTACACCTTC
>TRBD1|TRBV3-1/TRBV3-2|TRBJ2-1|NA
CASSQVRTGSGQFF
TGTGCCAGCAGCCAAGTACGGACAGGGTCTGGCCAGTTCTTC
>TRBD1|TRBV29-1|TRBJ1-2|NA
CSALDRGQNGYTF
TGCAGCGCATTGGACAGGGGGCAAAATGGCTACACCTTC
>TRBD2|TRBV3-1/TRBV3-2|TRBJ2-1|once
CASSQLAGKFF
TGTGCCAGCAGCCAACTAGCGGGGAAGTTCTTC
>TRBD2|TRBV2|TRBJ2-1|NA
CASRTGTSGGRTNEQFF
TGTGCCAGCCGAACCGGGACTAGCGGGGGAAGAACAAATGAGCAGTTCTTC
>TRBD1|TRBV4-3|TRBJ1-2|NA
CASSQDRGQEGGYTF
TGCGCCAGCAGCCAAGATAGGGGACAGGAAGGTGGCTACACCTTC
>TRBD1|TRBV5-5|TRBJ1-1|NA
CASSLNPQGAGAFF
TGTGCCAGCAGCTTGAACCCACAGGGGGCTGGGGCTTTCTTT
>TRBD2|TRBV10-3|TRBJ2-1|NA
CAISGRQGTSGRASGYNEQFF
TGTGCCATCAGTGGCCGACAGGGAACTAGCGGGAGGGCCTCCGGCTACAATGAGCAGTTCTTC
>TRBD1|TRBV6-5|TRBJ1-5|NA
CASSPDRASNQPQHF
TGTGCCAGCAGTCCCGACAGGGCCAGCAATCAGCCCCAGCATTTT
>NA|TRBV19|TRBJ1-1|NA
CASSRSQSTEAFF
TGTGCCAGTAGTCGCTCACAGAGCACTGAAGCTTTCTTT
>TRBD1|TRBV19|TRBJ1-3|NA
CASKDRSTGSGNTIYF
TGTGCCAGTAAGGACAGGTCAACGGGCTCTGGAAACACCATATATTTT
>TRBD1|TRBV6-6|TRBJ1-2|NA
CASSTGTGVYGYTF
TGTGCCAGCAGTACCGGGACAGGGGTCTATGGCTACACCTTC
>NA|TRBV28|TRBJ1-1|NA
CASSSQGSPNTEAFF
TGTGCCAGCAGTTCCCAGGGAAGCCCAAACACTGAAGCTTTCTTT
>NA|TRBV18|TRBJ1-2|NA
CASSPGGGGYTF
TGTGCCAGCTCACCAGGGGGCGGCGGCTACACCTTC
>TRBD2|TRBV4-1|TRBJ2-5|NA
CASSQDPGGLAFGETQYF
TGCGCCAGCAGCCAAGACCCGGGGGGGTTGGCTTTTGGGGAGACCCAGTACTTC
>TRBD2|TRBV4-3|TRBJ2-2|NA
CASSQEFGRGTGELFF
TGCGCCAGCAGCCAAGAGTTCGGGAGGGGGACCGGGGAGCTGTTTTTT
>TRBD1|TRBV28|TRBJ1-1|many
CASRKGGAVTEAFF
TGTGCCAGCAGAAAAGGGGGCGCCGTCACTGAAGCTTTCTTT
>NA|TRBV9|TRBJ1-6|few
CASSVGAWNSPLHF
TGTGCCAGCAGCGTTGGGGCTTGGAATTCACCCCTCCACTTT
>NA|TRBV13|TRBJ2-7|NA
CASSSWDSPSYEQYF
TGTGCCAGCAGCTCATGGGACTCTCCGTCCTACGAGCAGTACTTC
>TRBD2|TRBV27|TRBJ2-3|NA
CASEEGGPSDTQYF
TGTGCCAGCGAGGAGGGAGGGCCCTCAGATACGCAGTATTTT
>NA|TRBV2|TRBJ1-2|NA
CASKLTMRADGYTF
TGTGCCAGCAAACTCACCATGAGGGCTGATGGCTACACCTTC
>TRBD2|TRBV5-8|TRBJ2-5|NA
CASSLARGGRAKETQYF
TGTGCCAGCAGCTTGGCCCGTGGCGGGAGGGCCAAAGAGACCCAGTACTTC
>TRBD2|TRBV28|TRBJ2-5|NA
CASSLAGGHQYF
TGTGCCAGCAGTTTGGCGGGAGGCCACCAGTACTTC
>TRBD1|TRBV11-3|TRBJ2-7|once
CASSLDGTGGAYEQYF
TGTGCCAGCAGCCTAGACGGGACAGGGGGCGCCTACGAGCAGTACTTC
>NA|TRBV5-4|TRBJ1-1|NA
CASSARNTEAFF
TGTGCCAGCAGCGCTAGGAACACTGAAGCTTTCTTT
>NA|TRBV5-1|TRBJ2-3|NA
CASSLEGRVTDTQYF
TGCGCCAGCAGCTTAGAAGGCAGGGTCACAGATACGCAGTATTTT
>NA|TRBV19|TRBJ1-2|NA
CASSIDGGVAYGYTF
TGTGCCAGTAGTATAGATGGAGGGGTGGCGTATGGCTACACCTTC
>TRBD1|TRBV5-4|TRBJ2-2|NA
CASSFPPQGGMTNTGELFF
TGTGCCAGCAGCTTCCCGCCACAGGGGGGAATGACGAACACCGGGGAGCTGTTTTTT
>NA|TRBV27|TRBJ2-7|NA
CASSYGKSSYEQYF
TGTGCCAGCAGTTACGGGAAAAGCTCCTACGAGCAGTACTTC
>NA|TRBV5-1|TRBJ2-5|NA
CASSLGQSQETQYF
TGCGCCAGCAGCTTGGGACAATCCCAAGAGACCCAGTACTTC
>TRBD2|TRBV6-5|TRBJ2-7|NA
CASSYLLGGDEQYF
TGTGCCAGCAGTTACTTATTGGGGGGGGACGAGCAGTACTTC
>NA|TRBV6-1|TRBJ1-2|NA
CASSDRPSGGYTF
TGTGCCAGCAGTGACAGACCATCCGGGGGCTACACCTTC
>NA|TRBV6-4|TRBJ2-7|NA
CASRRTGLEFRYEQYF
TGTGCCAGCAGAAGAACAGGGCTCGAATTCAGGTACGAGCAGTACTTC
>TRBD2|TRBV5-6|TRBJ2-2|NA
CASSPLAGGLIGELFF
TGTGCCAGCAGCCCCTTAGCGGGGGGGTTGATTGGGGAGCTGTTTTTT